This T cell receptor beta chain comes out of a study of control samples from healthy donors and cancer patients. Some clones are missing from TCRdb's copy, which holds only in-frame ones; the method was immunoSEQ multiplex PCR. The table lists around 140,000 clones, 92% of them singletons. The germline CDR1 and CDR2 sequences are SGHTA and FQGNSA. The CDR3 has 14 amino acids. The V end was cut by 1 base, the J end by 7 bases, with 14 bases between. The sample comprised blood. The V gene is TRBV7-2, the J gene TRBJ2-7; D unresolved. This sequence originates from a woman aged 45-60 years in good health. This chain's CDR3 is CASSLEVLVVEQYF. The CDR3, as DNA: TGTGCCAGCAGCTTAGAGGTCCTTGTAGTGGAGCAGTACTTC.